Listed here are 28 T cell receptor beta chains from one sample, sequenced in a study of technical replicates of blood from several donors. Only in-frame clones appear in the TCRdb table, and some are missing; sequencing was by immunoSEQ multiplex PCR. The sample lists about 95,000 clones, around 95% occurring once. The specimen sequenced was T cells isolated from PBMCs. The receptor set was obtained from a human donor in good health.

The rearrangement uses TRBV6-1 and TRBJ2-7; no firm D call. The CDR3 length is 12 residues. V shed 7 bases and J shed 5 bases, with 12 bases lying between them. Germline-derived CDR1 and CDR2 are MNHNS and SASEGT. The CDR3 is CASTGQPHEQYF. CDR3 in DNA: TGTGCCAGCACTGGGCAGCCCCACGAGCAGTACTTC.

This clone was observed once. This chain uses TRBV11-2 with TRBJ2-7; 8 nucleotides align to TRBD2. The V segment lost 1 base and the J segment 7 bases; nucleotides outside the gene matches: 9. Germline CDR1 reads SGHAT; CDR2 reads FQNNGV. There are 15 residues in the CDR3. CDR3 DNA sequence: TGTGCCAGCAGCTTAGTAGCGGGACACTTGGGGGAGCAGTACTTC. Its protein is CASSLVAGHLGEQYF.

The chain recombines TRBV12-2 with TRBJ2-7; TRBD1, as called in the table, went unchecked against the DNA. TRBV12-2 is labeled a pseudogene. The length of the CDR3 is 14 residues. The CDR3 region is CASLRTGYVYEQYF. CDR3 coding DNA: TGTGCAAGTCTCCGGACAGGGTATGTTTACGAGCAGTACTTC.

V and J are TRBV29-1 and TRBJ1-1; 7 bases line up with TRBD1. Germline V CDR1 and CDR2: SQVTM, ANQGSEA. With V trimmed by 5 bases and J by 1 base, 13 bases remained unmatched. The CDR3 is made up of 16 amino acids. CDR3 coding DNA: TGCAGCGTTTCGGAGGAACAGGGGATCCAGAACACTGAAGCTTTCTTT. Protein sequence: CSVSEEQGIQNTEAFF.

This chain connects TRBV5-1 to TRBJ2-1, with 8 bases lining up with TRBD2. Germline V gene data show CDR1 as SGHRS and CDR2 as YFSETQ. The CDR3 totals 15 residues. V lost 9 bases, J lost 3 bases, and 11 bases stayed unmatched. In DNA form, the CDR3 reads TGCGCCACCCCCCTACGGGAGGGGAACTACAATGAGCAGTTCTTC. This codes for CATPLREGNYNEQFF.

The V call is TRBV25-1, the J call TRBJ2-3; a possible D gene is TRBD1 (6 bases). V lost 6 bases to trimming and J lost 0 bases, with 10 bases between them. CDR3 size: 14 residues. Germline CDR1 reads MGHDK; CDR2 reads SYGVNS. DNA of the CDR3: TGTGCCAGCAGCCGGACAGCTAGCACAGATACGCAGTATTTT. It is translated as CASSRTASTDTQYF.

The chain combines TRBV7-8 with TRBJ2-2, with TRBD1 identical over 8 bases. With V trimmed by 5 bases and J by 2 bases, 4 bases remained unmatched. Germline V gene sequence: CDR1 SGHVS, CDR2 FQNEAQ. This CDR3 has 15 residues. Here the CDR3 reads CASSRTGPNTGELFF. CDR3 sequence (DNA): TGTGCCAGCAGCCGGACAGGGCCAAACACCGGGGAGCTGTTTTTT.

This clone was detected once. This sequence joins TRBV6-1 and TRBJ1-3, with D possibly TRBD1 on 5 matching bases. Trimming removed 2 bases at V and 0 bases at J, with 11 bases between. The germline gives CDR1 MNHNS, CDR2 SASEGT. The CDR3 length is 16 residues. DNA of the CDR3: TGTGCCAGCAGTGAAATCGACAGCTTCTCTGGAAACACCATATATTTT. Its protein is CASSEIDSFSGNTIYF.

The V call is TRBV10-3, the J call TRBJ2-2; D unresolved. CDR3 length: 14 residues. V was cut by 8 bases and J by 3 bases, with 13 bases left in between. Germline values: CDR1 ENHRY, CDR2 SYGVKD. The CDR3 coding sequence is TGTGCCATCGCGAGTAGACATGACACCGGGGAGCTGTTTTTT. This sequence encodes CAIASRHDTGELFF.

The CDR3 spells CASSVRSGSRTDTQYF. CDR3 DNA: TGTGCCAGCAGCGTACGTAGCGGGAGCCGTACAGATACGCAGTATTTT. This chain links TRBV9 with TRBJ2-3; 9 nucleotides line up with TRBD2. The CDR3 extends over 16 amino acids. Germline CDR1 reads SGDLS; CDR2 reads YYNGEE. Trimming cost V 1 base and J 3 bases; bases outside gene matches: 6.

This chain connects TRBV5-8 to TRBJ1-2; no firm D call. The germline V and J ends were trimmed by 2 bases and 7 bases, with 18 bases remaining between them. Germline V gene sequence: CDR1 SGHTS, CDR2 YDEGEE. This CDR3 contains 15 residues. The CDR3 DNA is TGTGCCAGCAGCTTTGGCGAGCGAAGAGTTCGTGGCTACACCTTC. This codes for CASSFGERRVRGYTF.

The V gene is TRBV5-1, the J gene TRBJ2-1; 7 bases line up with TRBD2. CDR1 and CDR2 from the germline V gene are SGHRS and YFSETQ. Trimming at V came to 1 base and at J to 5 bases, leaving 9 bases not matched to a gene. The CDR3 has 16 residues. The CDR3 reads CASSLYAPSGDNEQFF. The CDR3 region has the DNA TGCGCCAGCAGCTTGTATGCCCCTAGCGGAGACAATGAGCAGTTCTTC.

This chain links TRBV11-2 with TRBJ2-7; the match to TRBD2 covers 8 bases. Trimming cost V 1 base and J 2 bases; bases outside gene matches: 1. In germline, CDR1 is SGHAT, CDR2 FQNNGV. The CDR3 covers 14 residues. As DNA, the CDR3 is TGTGCCAGCAGCTTAGCGGGAGGGCCCTACGAGCAGTACTTC. This gives the protein CASSLAGGPYEQYF.

The J gene is TRBJ2-2, the V gene TRBV7-2, with D hard to call. Germline CDR1 SGHTA, CDR2 FQGNSA. The CDR3 extends over 15 amino acids. Trimming took off 1 base at V and 2 bases at J, with 8 bases between the two ends. The CDR3 DNA reads TGTGCCAGCAGCTTAGGGGCTGAAAACACCGGGGAGCTGTTTTTT. Encoded protein: CASSLGAENTGELFF.

V usage is TRBV15 and J usage is TRBJ2-7, with 8 bases matching TRBD1. V dropped 3 bases and J dropped 2; count of bases not matched to a gene: 6. This CDR3 is built from 15 residues. Germline CDR1 LNHNV, CDR2 YYDKDF (reference sequence). The CDR3: CATSSTAGGPYEQYF. The CDR3 region has the DNA TGTGCCACCAGCAGTACTGCAGGGGGCCCCTACGAGCAGTACTTC.

About this clone: Mismatch with germline at one junction end may stem from a read error. The chain employs TRBV7-2 and TRBJ1-1, with D unresolved. In germline, CDR1 is SGHTA, CDR2 FQGNSA. This CDR3 has 13 residues. The CDR3 protein is CASSQSLNTEAFF. As DNA, the CDR3 is TGCGCCAGCAGCCAATCCCTGAACACTGAAGCTTTCTTT.

The DNA of the CDR3 is TGTGCCAGCAGCCATTCACAGGGCCACGAGCAGTACTTC. It is translated as CASSHSQGHEQYF. This sequence joins TRBV16 and TRBJ2-7; perhaps TRBD1 as D (6 bases). The germline CDR1 and CDR2 sequences are KGHSY and FQNENV. Trimming took 3 bases from V and 5 from J, leaving 11 bases between them. The CDR3 runs 13 residues.

The gene calls are TRBV7-8 and TRBJ1-4; 10 bases are a match to TRBD1. This CDR3 spans 16 amino acids. The V and J ends lost 3 bases and 10 bases, in that order; junction bases with no gene match: 11. Germline CDR1 and CDR2: SGHVS and FQNEAQ. This chain's CDR3 is CASSLGRQGAVLKLFF. The CDR3 DNA reads TGTGCCAGCAGCTTGGGCCGACAGGGGGCCGTCTTAAAACTGTTTTTT.

The V and J genes are TRBV7-8 and TRBJ1-1; D perhaps matches TRBD1 (6 bases). The CDR3 runs to 13 residues. Per the germline V gene, CDR1 is SGHVS and CDR2 is FQNEAQ. V gave up 1 base and J gave up 3 bases, with 6 bases separating them. CDR3 sequence (DNA): TGTGCCAGCAGCTTAGGGACAGACACTGAAGCTTTCTTT. This translates into CASSLGTDTEAFF.

The sample holds one count of this clone. J is TRBJ2-1 and V is TRBV30; weak D call: TRBD2 (6 bases). In germline, CDR1 is GTSNPN, CDR2 SVGIG (reference sequence). V was pared by 0 bases and J by 4 bases, with 16 bases between. CDR3 length equals 16 residues. CDR3 protein: CAWSVGLTNTYNEQFF. In nucleotides, the CDR3 is TGTGCCTGGAGTGTCGGACTAACTAATACTTACAATGAGCAGTTCTTC. Full variable domain (remainder filled in from reference TRBV30 and TRBJ2-1): SQTIHQWPATLVQPVGSPLSLECTVEGTSNPNLYWYRQAAGRGLQLLFYSVGIGQISSEVPQNLSASRPQDRQFILSSKKLLLSDSGFYLCAWSVGLTNTYNEQFFGPGTRLTVL.

This chain connects TRBV11-1 to TRBJ2-1, with TRBD2 identical over 10 bases. The CDR3 is 15 residues long. The V gene's germline CDR1 is SGHAT and CDR2 FQDESV (reference sequence). J was trimmed by 4 bases and V by 4 bases; bases with no gene match: 4. CDR3 residues: CASSSRLAGYNEQFF. CDR3 nucleotides: TGTGCCAGCAGCTCTAGACTAGCGGGTTACAATGAGCAGTTCTTC.

The chain links TRBV19 to TRBJ2-1; tentatively, D is TRBD1 (6 bases). Trimming removed 0 bases at V and 3 bases at J, with 9 bases between. Germline CDR1 and CDR2: LNHDA and SQIVND (reference sequence). The CDR3 totals 15 residues. CDR3 loop: CASSIDGTIYNEQFF. The CDR3 bases are TGTGCCAGTAGTATAGACGGGACAATCTACAATGAGCAGTTCTTC. Full variable domain (rest looked up from reference TRBV19 and TRBJ2-1): DGGITQSPKYLFRKEGQNVTLSCEQNLNHDAMYWYRQDPGQGLRLIYYSQIVNDFQKGDIAEGYSVSREKKESFPLTVTSAQKNPTAFYLCASSIDGTIYNEQFFGPGTRLTVL.

The V gene is TRBV6-6, the J gene TRBJ2-2; D is undetermined. V dropped 2 bases and J dropped 2 bases, with 6 bases sitting between them. Germline V gene sequence: CDR1 MNHNY, CDR2 SVGAGI (reference sequence). This CDR3 spans 14 amino acids. CDR3 sequence (DNA): TGTGCCAGCAGTTACCAGGAAAACACCGGGGAGCTGTTTTTT. Protein sequence: CASSYQENTGELFF.

In DNA form, the CDR3 reads TGTGCCTGGGCTCTCGATAGCTCCTACAATGAGCAGTTCTTC. Encoded protein: CAWALDSSYNEQFF. The chain uses TRBV30 and TRBJ2-1; D call uncertain. CDR1 is GTSNPN and CDR2 is SVGIG in the germline V gene (reference sequence). Trimming removed 5 bases from V and 0 bases from J, with 11 bases in between. CDR3 size: 14 residues.

The J gene is TRBJ1-2, the V gene TRBV7-3, with D maybe TRBD1 (6 bases). The CDR3 length is 13 residues. Trimming removed 1 base from V and 5 bases from J, with 8 bases in between. Germline V gene sequence: CDR1 SGHTA, CDR2 FQGTGA. The CDR3 DNA reads TGTGCCAGCAGCTTAATGACAGGTTATGGCTACACCTTC. Amino acid sequence: CASSLMTGYGYTF.

This chain uses TRBV19 with TRBJ2-1, with 7 nucleotides matching TRBD2. Losses at the gene ends were 2 bases for V and 3 bases for J; bases not matched to a gene: 1. The CDR3 is made up of 14 amino acids. From germline, CDR1 is LNHDA and CDR2 SQIVND (reference sequence). In nucleotides, the CDR3 is TGTGCCAGTAGTATAACGGGAGGCTACAATGAGCAGTTCTTC. Its translation is CASSITGGYNEQFF.

The V and J genes are TRBV11-3 and TRBJ2-3, with 8 bases identical to TRBD2. V lost 6 bases to trimming and J lost 6 bases; unmatched junction nucleotides: 2. The CDR3 runs 12 residues. Germline V gene data show CDR1 as SGHNT and CDR2 as YENEEA. The CDR3 is CASRGTRDTQYF. As DNA, the CDR3 is TGTGCCAGCAGAGGGACTAGGGATACGCAGTATTTT.

V is TRBV7-3 and J is TRBJ2-3, with 9 nucleotides matching TRBD2. With 1 base clipped from V and 4 bases from J, the junction kept 6 bases outside the gene matches. CDR1 is SGHTA, CDR2 FQGTGA, per germline. This CDR3 contains 16 residues. CDR3 bases: TGTGCCAGCAGCTTAAGGGTTAGCGGGAGACCAGATACGCAGTATTTT. Its protein is CASSLRVSGRPDTQYF.